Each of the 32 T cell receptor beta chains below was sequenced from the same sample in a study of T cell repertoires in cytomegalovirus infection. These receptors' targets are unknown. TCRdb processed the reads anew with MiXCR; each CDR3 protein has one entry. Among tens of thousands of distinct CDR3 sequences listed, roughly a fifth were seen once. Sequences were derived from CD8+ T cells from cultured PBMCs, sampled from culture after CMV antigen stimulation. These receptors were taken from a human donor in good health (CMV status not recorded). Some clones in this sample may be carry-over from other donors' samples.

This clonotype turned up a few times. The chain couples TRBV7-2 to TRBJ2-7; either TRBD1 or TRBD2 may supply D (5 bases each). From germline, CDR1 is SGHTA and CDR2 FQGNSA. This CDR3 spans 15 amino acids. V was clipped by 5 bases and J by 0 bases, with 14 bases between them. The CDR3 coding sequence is TGTGCCAGCAGCCCCTACCCTGGGGGCTCCTACGAGCAGTACTTC. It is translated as CASSPYPGGSYEQYF. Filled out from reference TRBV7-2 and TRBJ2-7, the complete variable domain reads GAGVSQSPSNKVTEKGKDVELRCDPISGHTALYWYRQSLGQGLEFLIYFQGNSAPDKSGLPSDRFSAERTGGSVSTLTIQRTQQEDSAVYLCASSPYPGGSYEQYFGPGTRLTVT.

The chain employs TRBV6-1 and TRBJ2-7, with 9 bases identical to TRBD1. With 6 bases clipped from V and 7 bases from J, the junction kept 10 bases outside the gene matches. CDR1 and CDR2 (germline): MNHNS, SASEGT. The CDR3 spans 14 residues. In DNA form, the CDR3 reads TGTGCCAGCAGGAACAGGGGGCGGTCTGGTGAGCAGTACTTC. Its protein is CASRNRGRSGEQYF.

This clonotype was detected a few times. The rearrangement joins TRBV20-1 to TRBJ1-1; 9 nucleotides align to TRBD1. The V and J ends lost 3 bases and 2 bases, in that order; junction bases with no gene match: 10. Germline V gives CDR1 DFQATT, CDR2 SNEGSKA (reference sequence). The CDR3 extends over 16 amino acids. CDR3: CSASKSTGGINTEAFF. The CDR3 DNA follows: TGCAGTGCTAGTAAGTCGACAGGGGGTATTAACACTGAAGCTTTCTTT.

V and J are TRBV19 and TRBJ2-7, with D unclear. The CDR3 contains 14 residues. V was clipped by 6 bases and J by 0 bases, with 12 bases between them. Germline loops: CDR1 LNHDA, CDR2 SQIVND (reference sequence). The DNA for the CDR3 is TGTGCCAGTAGCGCTGCCGGTGTCTCCTACGAGCAGTACTTC. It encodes CASSAAGVSYEQYF.

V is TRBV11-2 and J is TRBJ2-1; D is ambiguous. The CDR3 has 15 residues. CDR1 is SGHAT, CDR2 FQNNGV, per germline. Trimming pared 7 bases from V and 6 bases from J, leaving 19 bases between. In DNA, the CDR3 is TGTGCCAGCACCTCGGAAATGTTGCTTCGCAATGAGCAGTTCTTC. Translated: CASTSEMLLRNEQFF.

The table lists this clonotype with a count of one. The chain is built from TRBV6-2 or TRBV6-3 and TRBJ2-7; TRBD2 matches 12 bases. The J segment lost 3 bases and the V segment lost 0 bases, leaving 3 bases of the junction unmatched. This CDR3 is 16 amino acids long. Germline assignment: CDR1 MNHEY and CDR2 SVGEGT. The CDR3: CASSYSRTSGDYEQYF. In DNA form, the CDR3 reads TGTGCCAGCAGTTACTCCCGGACTAGCGGGGACTACGAGCAGTACTTC.

The CDR3 loop is CASSLARAGDTEAFF. CDR3 bases: TGTGCCAGCAGCTTAGCGAGGGCTGGGGACACTGAAGCTTTCTTT. This chain joins TRBV7-8 and TRBJ1-1; D not certain. CDR3 length: 15 amino acids. Trimming pared 0 bases from V and 3 bases from J, leaving 11 bases between. CDR1 is SGHVS and CDR2 is FQNEAQ in the germline V gene.

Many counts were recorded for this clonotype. DNA for the CDR3: TGTGCCAGCAGCTTAGCTGGGGGGATGAACACTGAAGCTTTCTTT. Its translation is CASSLAGGMNTEAFF. The chain links TRBV7-8 to TRBJ1-1; D possibly corresponds to TRBD1 (5 bases). Germline values: CDR1 SGHVS, CDR2 FQNEAQ. Trimming removed 0 bases at V and 0 bases at J, with 8 bases between. The CDR3 extends over 15 amino acids.

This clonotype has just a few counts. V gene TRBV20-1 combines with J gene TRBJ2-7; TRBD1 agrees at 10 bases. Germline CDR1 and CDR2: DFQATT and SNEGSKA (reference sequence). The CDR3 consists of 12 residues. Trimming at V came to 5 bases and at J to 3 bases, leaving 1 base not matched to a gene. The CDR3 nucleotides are TGCAGTGCTCGGGACAGGGGCTACGAGCAGTACTTC. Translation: CSARDRGYEQYF.

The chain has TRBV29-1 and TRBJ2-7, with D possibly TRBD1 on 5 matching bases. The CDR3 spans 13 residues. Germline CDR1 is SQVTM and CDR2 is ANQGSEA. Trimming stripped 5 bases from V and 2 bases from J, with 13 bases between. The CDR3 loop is CSVSFPGPYEQYF. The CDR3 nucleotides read TGCAGCGTTTCCTTTCCAGGGCCCTACGAGCAGTACTTC.

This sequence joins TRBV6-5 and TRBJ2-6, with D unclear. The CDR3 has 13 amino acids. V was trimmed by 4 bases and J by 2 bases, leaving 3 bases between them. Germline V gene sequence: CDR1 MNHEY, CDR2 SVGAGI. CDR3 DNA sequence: TGTGCCAGCAGTTTCACTGGGGCCAACGTCCTGACTTTC. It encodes CASSFTGANVLTF.

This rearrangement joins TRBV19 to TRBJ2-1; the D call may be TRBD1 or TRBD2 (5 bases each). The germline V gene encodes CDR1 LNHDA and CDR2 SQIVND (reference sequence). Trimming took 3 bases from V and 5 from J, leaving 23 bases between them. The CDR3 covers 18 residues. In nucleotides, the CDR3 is TGTGCCAGTAGTATTGGTGTGATTCGGGGCTACAACAACAATGAGCAGTTCTTC. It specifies CASSIGVIRGYNNNEQFF.

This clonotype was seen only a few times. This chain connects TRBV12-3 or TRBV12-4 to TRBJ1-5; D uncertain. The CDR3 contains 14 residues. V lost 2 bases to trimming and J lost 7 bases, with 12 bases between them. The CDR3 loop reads CASSLTPSVQPQHF. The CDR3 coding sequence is TGTGCCAGCAGTTTAACCCCTTCGGTCCAGCCCCAGCATTTT.

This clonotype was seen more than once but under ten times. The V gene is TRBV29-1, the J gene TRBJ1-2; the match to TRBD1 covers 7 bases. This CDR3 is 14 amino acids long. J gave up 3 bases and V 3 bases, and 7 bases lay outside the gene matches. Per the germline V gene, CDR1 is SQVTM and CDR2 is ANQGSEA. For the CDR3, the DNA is TGCAGCGTTGAGAAGGGGGCGCCTGACTATGGCTACACCTTC. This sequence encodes CSVEKGAPDYGYTF. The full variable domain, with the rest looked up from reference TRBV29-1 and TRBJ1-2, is SAVISQKPSRDICQRGTSLTIQCQVDSQVTMMFWYRQQPGQSLTLIATANQGSEATYESGFVIDKFPISRPNLTFSTLTVSNMSPEDSSIYLCSVEKGAPDYGYTFGSGTRLTVV.

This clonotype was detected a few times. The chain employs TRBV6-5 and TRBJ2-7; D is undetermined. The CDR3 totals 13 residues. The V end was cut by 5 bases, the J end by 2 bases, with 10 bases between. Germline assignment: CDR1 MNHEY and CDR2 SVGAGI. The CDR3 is CASSVGLTYEQYF. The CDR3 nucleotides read TGTGCCAGCAGTGTCGGGTTAACCTACGAGCAGTACTTC.

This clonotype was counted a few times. The CDR3 loop reads CASTPPERGKAFF. The CDR3, as DNA: TGTGCCAGTACCCCCCCCGAGCGGGGGAAAGCTTTCTTT. This sequence joins TRBV19 and TRBJ1-1; a possible D gene is TRBD1 (5 bases). The germline V gene has CDR1 LNHDA and CDR2 SQIVND (reference sequence). This CDR3 spans 13 amino acids. Trimming shortened V by 7 bases and J by 9 bases, and 18 bases separated the two germline ends.

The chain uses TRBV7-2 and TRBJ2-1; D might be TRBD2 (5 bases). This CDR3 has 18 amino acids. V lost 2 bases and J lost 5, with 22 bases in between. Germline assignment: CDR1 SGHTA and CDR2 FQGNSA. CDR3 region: CASSLPFGERAINNEQFF. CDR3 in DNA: TGTGCCAGCAGCTTACCCTTTGGCGAGAGGGCAATTAACAATGAGCAGTTCTTC.

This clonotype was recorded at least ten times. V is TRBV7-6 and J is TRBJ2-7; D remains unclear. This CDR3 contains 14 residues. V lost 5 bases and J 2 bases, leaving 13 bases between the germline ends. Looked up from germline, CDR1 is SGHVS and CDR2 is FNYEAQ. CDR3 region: CASSPRTPPYEQYF. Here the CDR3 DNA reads TGTGCCAGCAGCCCAAGGACGCCTCCCTACGAGCAGTACTTC.

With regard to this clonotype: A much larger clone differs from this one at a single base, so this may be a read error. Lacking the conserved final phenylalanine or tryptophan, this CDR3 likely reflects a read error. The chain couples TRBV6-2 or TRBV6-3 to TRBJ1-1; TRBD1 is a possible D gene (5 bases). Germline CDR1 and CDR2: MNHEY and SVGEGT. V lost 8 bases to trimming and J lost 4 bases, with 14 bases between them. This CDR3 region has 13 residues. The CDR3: CASQVTGGTEAFL. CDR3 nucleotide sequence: TGTGCCAGCCAAGTTACGGGGGGCACTGAAGCTTTCTTA.

The CDR3 coding sequence is TGTGCCAGCAGCCCCGATGGGGGGGACTCCTACAATGAGCAGTTCTTC. Encoded protein: CASSPDGGDSYNEQFF. The chain links TRBV5-4 to TRBJ2-1; TRBD2 matches at 7 bases. Germline CDR1 reads SGHNT; CDR2 reads YYREEE (reference sequence). V lost 4 bases to trimming and J lost 0 bases; unmatched junction nucleotides: 7. The CDR3 has 16 amino acids.

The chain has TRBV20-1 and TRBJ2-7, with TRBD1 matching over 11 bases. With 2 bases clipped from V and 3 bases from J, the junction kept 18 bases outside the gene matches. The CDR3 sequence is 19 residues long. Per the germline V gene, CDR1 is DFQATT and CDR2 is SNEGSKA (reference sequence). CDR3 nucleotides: TGCAGTGCTAGACTTGGGCCCGGACAGGGGGCGCGTATTATCTACGAGCAGTACTTC. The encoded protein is CSARLGPGQGARIIYEQYF.

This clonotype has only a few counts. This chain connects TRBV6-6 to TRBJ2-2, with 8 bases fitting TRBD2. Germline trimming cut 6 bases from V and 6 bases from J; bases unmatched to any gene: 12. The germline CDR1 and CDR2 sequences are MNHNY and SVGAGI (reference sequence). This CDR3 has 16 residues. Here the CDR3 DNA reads TGTGCCAGCAGCCTGGGACTAGTTAATTCGGCCGGGGAGCTGTTTTTT. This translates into CASSLGLVNSAGELFF.

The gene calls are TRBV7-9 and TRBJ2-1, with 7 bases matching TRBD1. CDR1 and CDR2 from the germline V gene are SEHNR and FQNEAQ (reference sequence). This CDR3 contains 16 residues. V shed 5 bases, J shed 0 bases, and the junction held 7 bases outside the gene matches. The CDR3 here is CASSPQQGSSYNEQFF. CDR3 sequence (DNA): TGTGCCAGCAGCCCGCAACAGGGGAGCTCCTACAATGAGCAGTTCTTC.

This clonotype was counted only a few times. CDR3 nucleotides: TGTGCCAGCAGCGTAGGACAAAATGAGCAGTTCTTC. Translated, it gives CASSVGQNEQFF. V usage is TRBV9 and J usage is TRBJ2-1; D uncertain. Germline V gives CDR1 SGDLS, CDR2 YYNGEE. V lost 0 bases, J lost 7 bases, and 5 bases lay in between. CDR3 length equals 12 residues.

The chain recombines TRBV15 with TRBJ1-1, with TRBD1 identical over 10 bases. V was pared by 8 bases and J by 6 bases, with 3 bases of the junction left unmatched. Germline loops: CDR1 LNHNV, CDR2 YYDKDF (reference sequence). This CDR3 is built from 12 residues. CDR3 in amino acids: CATEGQGPEAFF. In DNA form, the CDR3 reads TGTGCCACCGAGGGACAGGGGCCTGAAGCTTTCTTT.

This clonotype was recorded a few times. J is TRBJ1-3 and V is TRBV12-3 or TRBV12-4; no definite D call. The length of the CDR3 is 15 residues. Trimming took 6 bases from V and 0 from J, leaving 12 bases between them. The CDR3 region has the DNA TGTGCCAGCAGGGAGGGCCCCTACTCTGGAAACACCATATATTTT. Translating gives CASREGPYSGNTIYF.

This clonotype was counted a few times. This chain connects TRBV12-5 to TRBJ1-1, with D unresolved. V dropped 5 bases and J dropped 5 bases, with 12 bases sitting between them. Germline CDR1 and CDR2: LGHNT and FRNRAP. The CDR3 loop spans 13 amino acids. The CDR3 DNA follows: TGTGCTAGTGGTAAAGGGAGTAGTACTGAAGCTTTCTTT. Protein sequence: CASGKGSSTEAFF. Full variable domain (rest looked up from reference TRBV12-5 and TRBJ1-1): DARVTQTPRHKVTEMGQEVTMRCQPILGHNTVFWYRQTMMQGLELLAYFRNRAPLDDSGMPKDRFSAEMPDATLATLKIQPSEPRDSAVYFCASGKGSSTEAFFGQGTRLTVV.

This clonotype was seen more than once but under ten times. The DNA of the CDR3 is TGTGCCAGCAGCTCCCGGACTAGCGGGGGGTACCAAGAGACCCAGTACTTC. This sequence encodes CASSSRTSGGYQETQYF. This chain links TRBV5-6 with TRBJ2-5, with 14 bases matching TRBD2. Germline lookup yields CDR1 SGHDT and CDR2 YYEEEE. The CDR3 spans 17 residues. The V gene end was trimmed by 3 bases and the J gene end by 0 bases; junction bases not matched to a gene: 4.

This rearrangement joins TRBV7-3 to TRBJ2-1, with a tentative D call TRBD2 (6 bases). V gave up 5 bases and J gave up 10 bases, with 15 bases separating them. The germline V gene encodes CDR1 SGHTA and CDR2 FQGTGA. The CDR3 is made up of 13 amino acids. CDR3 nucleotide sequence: TGTGCCAGCAGCCCCCGAGTGGGGGGAGAGCAGTTCTTC. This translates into CASSPRVGGEQFF. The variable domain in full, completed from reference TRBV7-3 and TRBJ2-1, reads GAGVSQTPSNKVTEKGKYVELRCDPISGHTALYWYRQSLGQGPEFLIYFQGTGAADDSGLPNDRFFAVRPEGSVSTLKIQRTERGDSAVYLCASSPRVGGEQFFGPGTRLTVL.

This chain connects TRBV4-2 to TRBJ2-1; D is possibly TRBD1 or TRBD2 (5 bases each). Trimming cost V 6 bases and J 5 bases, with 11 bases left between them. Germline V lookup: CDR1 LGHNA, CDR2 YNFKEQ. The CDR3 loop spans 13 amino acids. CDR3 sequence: CASSPGRHNEQFF. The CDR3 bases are TGTGCCAGCAGTCCAGGGAGACACAATGAGCAGTTCTTC.

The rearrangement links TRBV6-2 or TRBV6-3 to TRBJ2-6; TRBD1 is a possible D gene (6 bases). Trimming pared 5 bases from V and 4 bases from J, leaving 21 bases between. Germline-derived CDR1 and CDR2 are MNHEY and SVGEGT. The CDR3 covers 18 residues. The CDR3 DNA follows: TGTGCCAGCAGTCGAACGGAAACAGGGCAGCGCGGGGCCAACGTCCTGACTTTC. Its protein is CASSRTETGQRGANVLTF.

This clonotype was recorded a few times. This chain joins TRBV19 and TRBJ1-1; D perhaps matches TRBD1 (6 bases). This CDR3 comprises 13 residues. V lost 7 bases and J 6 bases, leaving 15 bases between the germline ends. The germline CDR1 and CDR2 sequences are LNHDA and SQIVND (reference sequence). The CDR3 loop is CASTPGGAAEAFF. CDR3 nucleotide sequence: TGTGCCAGTACCCCGGGGGGGGCGGCTGAAGCTTTCTTT.